One and the same sample provided the 24 T cell receptor beta chains below, sequenced in a study of long-term antiretroviral therapy in people with HIV (dated by TCRdb to the early 2020s). The immunoSEQ hsTCRB v3.0 assay was used at survey level resolution to sequence the TRB variable region. TCRdb's version of the immuneACCESS table is confined to in-frame rearrangements and falls short of the full clone set. An unresolved V gene accounts for under half of the shortfall where checked; the remainder is of unknown origin. The table for this sample lists around 40,000 clones; approximately 86% of them were counted only once. The top ten clonotypes cover almost 4% of the sample. The starting material was unsorted PBMCs, obtained just before starting antiretroviral therapy. Receptor source: a woman younger than 30 with HIV.

As DNA, the CDR3 is TGCGCCAGCAGCCCCCGGGACACTGCAACTAATGAAAAACTGTTTTTT. Encoded protein: CASSPRDTATNEKLFF. The genes are TRBV5-1 and TRBJ1-4, with D tentatively TRBD1 (6 bases). CDR3 length: 16 amino acids. V lost 4 bases, J lost 0 bases, and 13 bases lay in between. Germline-derived CDR1 and CDR2 are SGHRS and YFSETQ.

This rearrangement joins TRBV7-8 to TRBJ2-7, with TRBD2 matching over 9 bases. The CDR3 has 19 amino acids. Germline CDR1 and CDR2: SGHVS and FQNEAQ. V was pared by 1 base and J by 3 bases, with 16 bases of the junction left unmatched. Written as DNA, the CDR3 is TGTGCCAGCAGCTTAGTGGCCCCGGGTTCCGGGACTAGCCTCTACGAGCAGTACTTC. It translates to CASSLVAPGSGTSLYEQYF.

In its sample, this clone was seen a few times. The chain carries TRBV5-6 and TRBJ2-7; the D is unclear. The CDR3 extends over 12 amino acids. Trimming pared 0 bases from V and 7 bases from J, leaving 8 bases between. In germline, CDR1 is SGHDT, CDR2 YYEEEE. CDR3 sequence: CASSLVTSEQYF. The CDR3 DNA reads as TGTGCCAGCAGCTTGGTTACGTCTGAGCAGTACTTC.

The J gene is TRBJ2-7, the V gene TRBV25-1; possibly TRBD2 for D (5 bases). V was trimmed by 5 bases and J by 7 bases, leaving 15 bases between them. The germline V gene has CDR1 MGHDK and CDR2 SYGVNS. CDR3 length: 13 residues. The DNA for the CDR3 is TGTGCCAGCAGTACCGGACTGGCGATGGAGCAGTACTTC. Translation: CASSTGLAMEQYF.

The chain has TRBV9 and TRBJ1-3; perhaps TRBD1 as D (6 bases). CDR3 length: 14 residues. Germline CDR1 is SGDLS and CDR2 is YYNGEE. Trimming pared 4 bases from V and 5 bases from J, leaving 13 bases between. CDR3 sequence: CASSPEGGRNTIYF. The CDR3 DNA sequence: TGTGCCAGCAGCCCCGAAGGGGGAAGAAACACCATATATTTT. The full variable domain, completed using reference TRBV9 and TRBJ1-3, is DSGVTQTPKHLITATGQRVTLRCSPRSGDLSVYWYQQSLDQGLQFLIQYYNGEERAKGNILERFSAQQFPDLHSELNLSSLELGDSALYFCASSPEGGRNTIYFGEGSWLTVV.

The CDR3 nucleotides read TGTGCCAGCAGCAGGACCCTATACGAGCAGTACTTC. Translated, it gives CASSRTLYEQYF. This rearrangement joins TRBV6-5 to TRBJ2-7; D uncertain. This CDR3 is built from 12 residues. CDR1 MNHEY and CDR2 SVGAGI come from the germline V gene. V was shortened by 6 bases and J by 4 bases, with 10 bases between the two germline ends.

The rearrangement uses TRBV4-1 and TRBJ2-6; 12 bases are shared with TRBD1. With V trimmed by 6 bases and J by 0 bases, 12 bases remained unmatched. Germline CDR1 reads MGHRA; CDR2 reads YSYEKL. The CDR3 consists of 20 residues. The CDR3 sequence is CASSIPGQGASSSGANVLTF. The DNA for the CDR3 is TGCGCCAGCAGTATACCGGGACAGGGGGCCTCTAGCTCTGGGGCCAACGTCCTGACTTTC.

The chain combines TRBV14 with TRBJ2-5, with no clear D. V was shortened by 4 bases and J by 1 base, with 10 bases between the two germline ends. CDR3 size: 14 residues. Per the germline V gene, CDR1 is SGHDN and CDR2 is FVKESK. CDR3 residues: CASSLRHSQETQYF. The DNA for the CDR3 is TGTGCCAGCAGCCTCCGTCACAGCCAAGAGACCCAGTACTTC.

The gene calls are TRBV15 and TRBJ2-5; TRBD2 matches at 13 bases. The CDR3 is 15 residues long. V gave up 5 bases and J gave up 5 bases; unmatched junction bases: 5. The V gene's germline CDR1 is LNHNV and CDR2 YYDKDF (reference sequence). Written as DNA, the CDR3 is TGTGCCACCAGCCGGACTAGCGGGAGCGGTGAGACCCAGTACTTC. Translating it yields CATSRTSGSGETQYF.

The chain links TRBV18 to TRBJ2-5; D call uncertain. This CDR3 is built from 15 residues. With 2 bases removed from V and 4 bases from J, the gap between germline ends came to 14 bases. The germline V gene encodes CDR1 KGHSH and CDR2 LQKENI. CDR3 in amino acids: CASSPGRPLGETQYF. The CDR3 DNA follows: TGTGCCAGCTCACCAGGCAGGCCCCTAGGAGAGACCCAGTACTTC.

This chain joins TRBV18 and TRBJ2-7; D gene ambiguous. Between the trimmed V and J ends, which lost 6 bases and 2 bases, there was a span of 14 bases. The germline V gene has CDR1 KGHSH and CDR2 LQKENI. The CDR3 has 14 amino acids. The CDR3 DNA reads TGTGCCAGCTCGCCGGACGAATCCACCTACGAGCAGTACTTC. Its translation is CASSPDESTYEQYF.

This rearrangement joins TRBV4-3 to TRBJ1-1; D is undetermined. V lost 0 bases, J lost 1 base, and 9 bases lay in between. CDR1 is LGHNA and CDR2 is YSLEER in the germline V gene. This CDR3 is built from 15 residues. In nucleotides, the CDR3 is TGCGCCAGCAGCCAAGATCGCAACCAGAACACTGAAGCTTTCTTT. This translates into CASSQDRNQNTEAFF.

This clone appeared once. This chain links TRBV28 with TRBJ1-4, with 7 bases matching TRBD1. V trimming: 5 bases; J trimming: 0 bases; junction bases outside the gene matches: 12. This CDR3 is built from 18 residues. Germline V gene lookup returns CDR1 MDHEN and CDR2 SYDVKM. The CDR3 sequence: CASSLSWGQPTTNEKLFF. The CDR3 region has the DNA TGTGCCAGCAGTCTCTCTTGGGGACAGCCCACAACTAATGAAAAACTGTTTTTT.

J is TRBJ2-2 and V is TRBV19, with 7 bases matching TRBD2. Germline CDR1 LNHDA, CDR2 SQIVND (reference sequence). This CDR3 comprises 16 residues. Germline trimming cut 2 bases from V and 6 bases from J; bases unmatched to any gene: 9. The CDR3 loop reads CASSIRTGGSAGELFF. In nucleotides, the CDR3 is TGTGCCAGTAGTATACGAACGGGAGGTTCCGCCGGGGAGCTGTTTTTT.

The CDR3 loop is CASSQEYRASSYEQYF. Written as DNA, the CDR3 is TGCGCCAGCAGCCAAGAGTATAGAGCGAGCTCCTACGAGCAGTACTTC. The chain combines TRBV4-3 with TRBJ2-7; D unclear. The CDR3 is made up of 16 amino acids. Trimming took off 0 bases at V and 0 bases at J, with 12 bases between the two ends. Looked up from germline, CDR1 is LGHNA and CDR2 is YSLEER.

The chain has TRBV7-9 and TRBJ1-4; no firm D call. The CDR3 extends over 15 amino acids. V lost 5 bases and J 8 bases, leaving 18 bases between the germline ends. Germline CDR1 is SEHNR and CDR2 is FQNEAQ (reference sequence). The CDR3 protein is CASSPGRASWEKLFF. The CDR3 DNA reads as TGTGCCAGCAGCCCCGGAAGGGCATCTTGGGAAAAACTGTTTTTT.

In this sample, this clone turned up once. The J gene is TRBJ2-1, the V gene TRBV7-3, with TRBD2 matching 13 bases. Trimming at V came to 9 bases and at J to 0 bases, leaving 17 bases not matched to a gene. CDR3 size: 20 residues. CDR1 SGHTA and CDR2 FQGTGA come from the germline V gene. This CDR3 is CASSLPGTSGIGYSYNEQFF. In DNA, the CDR3 is TGTGCCAGTAGCCTTCCCGGGACTAGCGGGATTGGCTACTCCTACAATGAGCAGTTCTTC.

V and J are TRBV28 and TRBJ1-1, with a tentative D call TRBD1 (5 bases). The CDR3 has 14 residues. V lost 3 bases, J lost 3 bases, and 11 bases lay in between. Germline CDR1 MDHEN, CDR2 SYDVKM. The CDR3 DNA reads TGTGCCAGCAGTTTCGCAGGGAGGGACACTGAAGCTTTCTTT. Residues: CASSFAGRDTEAFF.

This rearrangement joins TRBV4-2 to TRBJ2-3; the match to TRBD2 covers 9 bases. Germline CDR1 is LGHNA and CDR2 is YNFKEQ. J lost 2 bases, V lost 2 bases, and 5 bases had no gene match. This CDR3 is built from 16 residues. This CDR3 reads CASSQRTSEYTDTQYF. CDR3 DNA: TGTGCCAGCAGCCAACGGACTAGCGAATACACAGATACGCAGTATTTT.

The DNA of the CDR3 is TGTGCCAGCAGTACAGGACAGTTAAGTGGCTACACCTTC. It yields the protein CASSTGQLSGYTF. The gene calls are TRBV6-6 and TRBJ1-2; D is perhaps TRBD1 (6 bases). The CDR3 consists of 13 residues. Germline CDR1 is MNHNY and CDR2 is SVGAGI (reference sequence). Trimming took 5 bases from V and 7 from J, leaving 14 bases between them.

The V call is TRBV27, the J call TRBJ2-3, with D uncertain. The CDR3 sequence is 12 residues long. Trimming took 5 bases from V and 2 from J, leaving 5 bases between them. Germline V gives CDR1 MNHEY, CDR2 SMNVEV (reference sequence). CDR3 DNA sequence: TGTGCCAGCAGTCCATACACAGATACGCAGTATTTT. Its translation is CASSPYTDTQYF.

This clone was counted once. V gene TRBV6-6 combines with J gene TRBJ2-7; TRBD2 agrees at 8 bases. This CDR3 spans 15 amino acids. V lost 4 bases and J lost 7; bases outside the gene matches: 12. The germline V gene encodes CDR1 MNHNY and CDR2 SVGAGI (reference sequence). For the CDR3, the DNA is TGTGCCAGCAGTTCCTTAGCGGGAAATACGGGGGAGCAGTACTTC. As protein: CASSSLAGNTGEQYF.

The gene calls are TRBV27 and TRBJ2-3, with D possibly being TRBD2 (5 bases). CDR1 is MNHEY, CDR2 SMNVEV, per germline (reference sequence). Trimming removed 7 bases at V and 5 bases at J, with 16 bases between. The CDR3 totals 14 residues. The CDR3 protein is CASMETRYEDTQYF. In nucleotides, the CDR3 is TGTGCCAGCATGGAAACTAGGTATGAAGATACGCAGTATTTT.

The chain employs TRBV10-3 and TRBJ2-7; 10 nucleotides line up with TRBD2. Germline V lookup: CDR1 ENHRY, CDR2 SYGVKD. After removal of 4 bases from V and 6 bases from J, the junction contained 6 bases not matched to a gene. The CDR3 sequence is 14 residues long. CDR3 in amino acids: CAISGEREGGEQYF. The CDR3 region has the DNA TGTGCCATCAGTGGAGAGCGGGAGGGAGGCGAGCAGTACTTC.